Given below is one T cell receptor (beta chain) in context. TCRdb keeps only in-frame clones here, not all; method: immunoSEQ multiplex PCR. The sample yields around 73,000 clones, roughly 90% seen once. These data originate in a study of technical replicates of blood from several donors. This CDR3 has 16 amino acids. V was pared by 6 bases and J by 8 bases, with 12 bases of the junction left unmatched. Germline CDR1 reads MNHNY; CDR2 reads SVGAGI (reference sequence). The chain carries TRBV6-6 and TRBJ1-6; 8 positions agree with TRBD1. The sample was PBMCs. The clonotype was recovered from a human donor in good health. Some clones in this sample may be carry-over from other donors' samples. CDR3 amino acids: CASRSPGRGQDSPLHF. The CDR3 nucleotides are TGTGCCAGCAGATCCCCGGGCAGGGGGCAGGATTCACCCCTCCACTTT.